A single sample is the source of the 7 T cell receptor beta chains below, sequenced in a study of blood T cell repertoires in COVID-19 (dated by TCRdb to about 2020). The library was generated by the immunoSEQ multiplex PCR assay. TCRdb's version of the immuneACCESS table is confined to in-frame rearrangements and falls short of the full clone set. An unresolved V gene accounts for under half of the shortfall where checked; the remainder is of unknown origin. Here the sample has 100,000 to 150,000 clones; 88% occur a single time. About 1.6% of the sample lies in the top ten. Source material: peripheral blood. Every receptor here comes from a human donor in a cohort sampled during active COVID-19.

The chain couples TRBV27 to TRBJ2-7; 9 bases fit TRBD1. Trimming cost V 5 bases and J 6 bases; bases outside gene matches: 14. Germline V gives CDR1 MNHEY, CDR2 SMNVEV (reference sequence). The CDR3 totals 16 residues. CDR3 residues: CASSLLGLTDRGEQYF. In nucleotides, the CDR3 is TGTGCCAGCAGTCTTTTGGGGCTCACGGACAGGGGCGAGCAGTACTTC.

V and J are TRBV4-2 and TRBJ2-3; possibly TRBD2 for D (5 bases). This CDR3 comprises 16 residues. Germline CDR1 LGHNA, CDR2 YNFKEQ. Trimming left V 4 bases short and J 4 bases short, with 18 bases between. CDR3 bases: TGTGCCAGCAGCCCGTTGGCGGGCCCAAGGCCAGATACGCAGTATTTT. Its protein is CASSPLAGPRPDTQYF.

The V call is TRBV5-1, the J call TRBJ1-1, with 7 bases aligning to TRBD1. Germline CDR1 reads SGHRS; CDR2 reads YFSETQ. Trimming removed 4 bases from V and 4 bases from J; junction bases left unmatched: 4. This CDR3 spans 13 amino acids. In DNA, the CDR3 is TGCGCCAGCAGCCAGACAGGGACCACTGAAGCTTTCTTT. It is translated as CASSQTGTTEAFF.

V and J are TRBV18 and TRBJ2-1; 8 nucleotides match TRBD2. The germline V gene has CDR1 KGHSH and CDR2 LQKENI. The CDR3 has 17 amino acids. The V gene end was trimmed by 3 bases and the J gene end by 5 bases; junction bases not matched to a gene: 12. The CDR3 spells CASSPTGGGSTHNEQFF. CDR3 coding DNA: TGTGCCAGCTCACCCACGGGGGGGGGAAGTACTCACAATGAGCAGTTCTTC.

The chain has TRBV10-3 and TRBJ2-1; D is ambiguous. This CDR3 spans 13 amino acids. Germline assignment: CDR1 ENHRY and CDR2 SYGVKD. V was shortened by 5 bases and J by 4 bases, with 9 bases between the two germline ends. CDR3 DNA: TGTGCCATCAGTAAAGAACTTTACAATGAGCAGTTCTTC. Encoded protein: CAISKELYNEQFF.

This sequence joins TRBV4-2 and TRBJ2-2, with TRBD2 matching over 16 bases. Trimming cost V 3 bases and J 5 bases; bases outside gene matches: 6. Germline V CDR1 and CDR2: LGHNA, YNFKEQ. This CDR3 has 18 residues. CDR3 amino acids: CASSHPGLAGGSTGELFF. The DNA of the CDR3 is TGTGCCAGCAGCCACCCGGGACTAGCGGGAGGGAGTACCGGGGAGCTGTTTTTT.

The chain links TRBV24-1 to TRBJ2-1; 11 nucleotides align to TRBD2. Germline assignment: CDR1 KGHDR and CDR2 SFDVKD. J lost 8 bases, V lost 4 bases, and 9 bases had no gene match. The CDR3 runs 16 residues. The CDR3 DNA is TGTGCCACCAGTGACACCGGGACTAGCGGAGTGGATGAGCAGTTCTTC. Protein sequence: CATSDTGTSGVDEQFF.